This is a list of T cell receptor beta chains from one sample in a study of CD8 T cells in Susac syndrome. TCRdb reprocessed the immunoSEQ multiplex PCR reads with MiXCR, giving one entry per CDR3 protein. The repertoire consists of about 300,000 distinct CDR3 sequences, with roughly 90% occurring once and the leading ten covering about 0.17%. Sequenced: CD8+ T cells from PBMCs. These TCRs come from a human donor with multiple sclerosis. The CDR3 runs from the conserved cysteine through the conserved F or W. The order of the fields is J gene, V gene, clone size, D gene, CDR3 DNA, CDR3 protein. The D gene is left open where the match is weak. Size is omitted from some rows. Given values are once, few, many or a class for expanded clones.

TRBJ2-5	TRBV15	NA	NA	TGTGCCACCAGCAGAGGGACGATAGATACGAAAGAGACCCAGTACTTC	CATSRGTIDTKETQYF
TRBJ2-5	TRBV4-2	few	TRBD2	TGTGCCAGCAGCCAAGTTACGGCGGGAGATGGCCAAGAGACCCAGTACTTC	CASSQVTAGDGQETQYF
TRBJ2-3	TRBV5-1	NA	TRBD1	TGCGCCAGCAGCCCGGGGGACAGGATGAGCACAGATACGCAGTATTTT	CASSPGDRMSTDTQYF
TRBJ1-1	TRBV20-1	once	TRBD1	TGCAGTGCTACAGACAGGGTTGGAGTTCTGAACACTGAAGCTTTCTTT	CSATDRVGVLNTEAFF
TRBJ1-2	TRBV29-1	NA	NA	TGCAGCGTTGCCGGAGCATCCCCAGATGGCTACACCTTC	CSVAGASPDGYTF
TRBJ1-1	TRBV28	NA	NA	TGTGCCAGCAGTCCCCTGGACGGATTGAACACTGAAGCTTTCTTT	CASSPLDGLNTEAFF
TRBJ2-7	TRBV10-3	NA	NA	TGTGCCATCAGTGAGTGGGAGGCCACAAGCTCCTACGAGCAGTACTTC	CAISEWEATSSYEQYF
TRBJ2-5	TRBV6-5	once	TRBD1	TGTGCCAGCAGTTACCATTCCAGGGGGCAGGAGACCCAGTACTTC	CASSYHSRGQETQYF
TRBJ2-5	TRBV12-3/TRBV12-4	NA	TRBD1	TGTGCCAGCCACCCAGCCGGCGGGACAGGGGAAGAGACCCAGTACTTC	CASHPAGGTGEETQYF
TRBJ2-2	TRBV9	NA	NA	TGTGCCAGCAGCGGAGGAGGGGCCGGGGTAACCGGGGAGCTGTTTTTT	CASSGGGAGVTGELFF
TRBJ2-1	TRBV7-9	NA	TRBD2	TGTGCCAGCAGCGACCTAGCGGGGGGTTTAAATGAGCAGTTCTTC	CASSDLAGGLNEQFF
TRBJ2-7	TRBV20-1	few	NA	TGCAGTGCTAGAGAAGGTGGGAGTTACGAGCAGTACTTC	CSAREGGSYEQYF
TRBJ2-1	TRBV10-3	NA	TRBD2	TGTGCCATCAGTGGTACTCTAGCGGGGGTTTACAATGAGCAGTTCTTC	CAISGTLAGVYNEQFF
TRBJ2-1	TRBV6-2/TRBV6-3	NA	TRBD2	TGTGCCAGCAGTTACGTCCTAGCGGGAGACAATGAGCAGTTCTTC	CASSYVLAGDNEQFF
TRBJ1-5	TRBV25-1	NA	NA	TGTGCCAGCAGTGAATTCGATAGCAATCAGCCCCAGCATTTT	CASSEFDSNQPQHF
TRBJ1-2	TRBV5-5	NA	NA	TGTGCCAGCAGCTTGGACGAGGGCTCCCTTTCCACCTACACCTTC	CASSLDEGSLSTYTF
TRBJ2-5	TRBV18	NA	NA	TGTGCCAGCTCACAGGTGTCGGGCCCGTCAGAATGGCCCCAAGAGACCCAGTACTTC	CASSQVSGPSEWPQETQYF
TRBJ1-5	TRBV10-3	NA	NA	TGTGCCATCAGTTCGACAAATAATCAGCCCCAGCATTTT	CAISSTNNQPQHF
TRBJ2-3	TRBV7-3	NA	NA	TGTGCCAGCAGCTTATACGGGGGTCCAGATACGCAGTATTTT	CASSLYGGPDTQYF
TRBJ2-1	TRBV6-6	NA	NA	TGTGCCAGCAGTTACTCCGTAGGGCTGGGCAATGAGCAGTTCTTC	CASSYSVGLGNEQFF
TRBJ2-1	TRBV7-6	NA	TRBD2	TGTGCCAGCAGCTTAGAAGCGGGAGGCCGGAATGAGCAGTTCTTC	CASSLEAGGRNEQFF
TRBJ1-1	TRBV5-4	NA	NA	TGTGCCAGCAGCTTGGGAGTTGGGGGGGAAGCTTTCTTT	CASSLGVGGEAFF
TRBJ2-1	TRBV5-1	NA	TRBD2	TGCGCCAGCAGCTACCCCGGGACTAGCGGGTTCAATGAGCAGTTCTTC	CASSYPGTSGFNEQFF
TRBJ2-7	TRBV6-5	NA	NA	TGTGCCAGCAGTTCCCTATTGGAGCGGTCTGCCTACGAGCAGTACTTC	CASSSLLERSAYEQYF
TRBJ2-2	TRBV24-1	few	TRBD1	TGTGCCACCAGAGGACAGGGGGACACCGGGGAGCTGTTTTTT	CATRGQGDTGELFF
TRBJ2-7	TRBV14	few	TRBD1	TGTGCCAGCAGCCGGGGACAGGCCTACGAGCAGTACTTC	CASSRGQAYEQYF
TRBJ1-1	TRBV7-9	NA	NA	TGTGCCAGCAGTTCCGGGACGCCTAGGAACACTGAAGCTTTCTTT	CASSSGTPRNTEAFF
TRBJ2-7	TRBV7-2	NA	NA	TGTGCCAGCAGCGTCTTCGGCGAGCAGTACTTC	CASSVFGEQYF
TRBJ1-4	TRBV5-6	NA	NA	TGTGCCAGCAGCTCGGGGGGATTTAATGAAAAACTGTTTTTT	CASSSGGFNEKLFF
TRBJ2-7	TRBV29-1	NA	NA	TGCAGCGTGGCTCCCGACAGGACCTTCTACGAGCAGTACTTC	CSVAPDRTFYEQYF
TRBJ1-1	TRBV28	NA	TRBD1	TGTGCCAGCAGTTTAGGACAGGGGGCCTGGGACACTGAAGCTTTCTTT	CASSLGQGAWDTEAFF
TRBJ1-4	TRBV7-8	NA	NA	TGTGCCAGCAGCTTAGGCGTGAGTCTGGAAAAACTGTTTTTT	CASSLGVSLEKLFF
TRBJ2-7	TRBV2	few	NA	TGTGCCAGCAGTTTAGCCGGGACGCAACTGTACGAGCAGTACTTC	CASSLAGTQLYEQYF
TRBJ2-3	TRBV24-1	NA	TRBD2	TGTGCCACCAGTGATTTCCTCGGAAGCGGGAGTGGGGATACGCAGTATTTT	CATSDFLGSGSGDTQYF
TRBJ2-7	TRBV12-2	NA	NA	TGTGCAAGTCGCTTAGCCTTCAGGGCCAGCTCCTACGAGCAGTACTTC	CASRLAFRASSYEQYF
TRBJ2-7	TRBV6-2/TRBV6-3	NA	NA	TGTGCCAGCAGTTACTCGACGGTAGTTGGGTCCTACGAGCAGTACTTC	CASSYSTVVGSYEQYF
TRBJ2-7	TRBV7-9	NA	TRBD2	TGTGCCAGCAGCTTAGGGACTAGCGGGGCCCCCTACGAGCAGTACTTC	CASSLGTSGAPYEQYF
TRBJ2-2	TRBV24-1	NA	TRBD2	TGTGCCACCAGTGAATTAGGGGCGGGGGTGAACACCGGGGAGCTGTTTTTT	CATSELGAGVNTGELFF
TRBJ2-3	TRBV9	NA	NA	TGTGCCAGCAGCGTCCGAAGCGGAGGTGGCACAGATACGCAGTATTTT	CASSVRSGGGTDTQYF
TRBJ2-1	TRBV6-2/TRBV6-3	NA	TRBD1	TGTGCCAGCGGTGGGCCCGCCGGGACAGGGGACAATGAGCAGTTCTTC	CASGGPAGTGDNEQFF
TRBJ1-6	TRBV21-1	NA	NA	TGTGCCAGCAGCAAAAGCCGGGACAGGCCGACTTCACCCCTCCACTTT	CASSKSRDRPTSPLHF
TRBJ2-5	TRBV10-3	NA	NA	TGTGCCATCAGTACCCAGGGGGGGCAGGAGACCCAGTACTTC	CAISTQGGQETQYF
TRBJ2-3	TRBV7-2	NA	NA	TGTGCCAGCAGCGATTGGTTGGGTGATACGCAGTATTTT	CASSDWLGDTQYF
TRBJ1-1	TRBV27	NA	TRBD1	TGTGCCAGCAGTTTAATCCCGACAGGGGGGAACACTGAAGCTTTCTTT	CASSLIPTGGNTEAFF
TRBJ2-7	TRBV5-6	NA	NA	TGTGCCAGCAGCATGGACAGCTACTACGAGCAGTACTTC	CASSMDSYYEQYF
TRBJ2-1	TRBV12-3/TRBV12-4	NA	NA	TGTGCCAGCAGTCCCCATGGACTGAACAATGAGCAGTTCTTC	CASSPHGLNNEQFF
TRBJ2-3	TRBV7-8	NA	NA	TGTGCCAGCAGCTTAGGAGCGAATACGCAGTATTTT	CASSLGANTQYF
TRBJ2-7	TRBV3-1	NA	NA	TGTGCCAGCATCCCTGCGGCGGGACAAGTCTACGAGCAGTACTTC	CASIPAAGQVYEQYF